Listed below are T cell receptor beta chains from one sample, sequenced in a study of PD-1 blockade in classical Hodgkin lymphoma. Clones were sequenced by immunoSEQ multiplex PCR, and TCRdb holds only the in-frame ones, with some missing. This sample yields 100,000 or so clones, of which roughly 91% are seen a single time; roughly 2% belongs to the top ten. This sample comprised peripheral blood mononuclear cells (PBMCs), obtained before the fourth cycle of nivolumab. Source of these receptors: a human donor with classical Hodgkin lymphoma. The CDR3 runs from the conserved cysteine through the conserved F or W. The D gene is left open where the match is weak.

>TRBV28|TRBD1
CASSRGRQGGYTF
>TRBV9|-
CASSDSIGEARMNTEAFF
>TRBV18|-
CASSPSEFSGANVLTF
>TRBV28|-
CASRPYRVPETQYF
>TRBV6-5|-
CASREGTRYEQYF
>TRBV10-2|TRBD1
CASGEQGVVRNEQFF
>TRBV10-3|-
CAISRPEGTEAFF
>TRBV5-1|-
CASSLAQGGTGELFF
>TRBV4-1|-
CASSQRNLGAMNTEAFF
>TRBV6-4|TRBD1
CASSRQGGNTGELFF
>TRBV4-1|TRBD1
CASSQDWQGASYEQYF
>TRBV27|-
CASSHSRYGVYEQYF
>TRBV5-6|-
CASSGIRANEKLFF
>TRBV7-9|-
CASSPNPTDSPLHF
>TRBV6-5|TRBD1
CASTPRTGSETQYF
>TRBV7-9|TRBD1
CASSPGQGPTQYF
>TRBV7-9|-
CASSLVGAEQFF
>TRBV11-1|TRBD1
CASVRGQFGANVLTF
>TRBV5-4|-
CATYWWAGGGKETQYF
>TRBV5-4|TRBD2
CASRTGTSAAYEQYF
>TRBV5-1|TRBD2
CASSFDGSSGYNEQFF
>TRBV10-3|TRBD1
CAIKGQGKAHEQYF
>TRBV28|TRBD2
CANGLAGHNEQFF
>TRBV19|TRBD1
CASSYSNGDSLVYGYTF
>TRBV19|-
CASSIQVRNEQFF
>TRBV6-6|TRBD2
CASSKETSSYNEQFF
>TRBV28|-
CASSLRQMRSRDTQYF
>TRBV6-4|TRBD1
CASSVRQGSGYTF
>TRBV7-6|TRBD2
CASSLASGGSYEQYF
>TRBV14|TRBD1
CASSQNRGNTIYF
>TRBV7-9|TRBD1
CATRTGVGVSTGELFF
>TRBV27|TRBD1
CASRDGDRGDEKLFF
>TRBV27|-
CASSAPGVGDTEAFF
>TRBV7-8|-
CASSSYRDSISYEQYF
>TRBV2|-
CASSARTDNEKLFF
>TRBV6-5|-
CASSYEQGNSPLHF
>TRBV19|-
CASSIDGQGPNGYTF
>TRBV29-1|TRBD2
CSVERGGLGRELNEQFF
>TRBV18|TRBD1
CASSKTGENYGYTF
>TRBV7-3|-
CASSNRGRSNEQFF
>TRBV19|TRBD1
CASSQGQGAIYEQYF
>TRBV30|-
CAWSALTGLNEQFF
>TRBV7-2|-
CASSSEVGRELFF
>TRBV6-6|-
CASSPGLAKNIQYF
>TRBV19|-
CASSVDRTSQNIQYF
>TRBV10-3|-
CAISGGHGRFF